This TCR beta chain comes out of a study of T cells in Graves' hyperthyroidism and ophthalmopathy. Amplified TCR beta CDR3 regions derived from RNA transcripts. An initial round of RT-PCR targeting the TCR CDR3 relied on the HTBI primer set. TCRdb reanalysed the multiplex PCR reads using MiXCR and keeps one entry per CDR3 protein. This table holds about 720,000 distinct CDR3 sequences, about 19% found once. V lost 6 bases to trimming and J lost 8 bases; unmatched junction nucleotides: 14. The CDR3 contains 17 residues. Germline V lookup: CDR1 LNHDA, CDR2 SQIVND (reference sequence). In making diagnoses, clinical symptoms, serum thyroxine and TRAb, thyroid ultrasound and orbital computed tomography were all used.

The sequenced sample was blood. The receptor's source is a woman aged 50 to 60 with Graves' hyperthyroidism that later progressed to Graves' ophthalmopathy. V and J are TRBV19 and TRBJ2-3, with 13 bases aligning to TRBD2. The CDR3 spells CASRNISGTSGERTQYF. The CDR3 nucleotides are TGTGCCAGTAGAAACATATCCGGGACTAGCGGGGAACGTACGCAGTATTTT.